This TCR beta chain was observed in a study of tumor T cells in aggressive B-cell lymphoma. Profiling relied on immunoSEQ multiplex PCR, and the TCRdb table lists in-frame clones only, not all of them. The sample yields thousands of clones, roughly nine tenths seen once. Trimming cost V 7 bases and J 1 base, with 7 bases left between them. Germline CDR1 is MDHEN and CDR2 is SYDVKM. This CDR3 is 12 amino acids long. Source material: tumor tissue. The receptor was derived from an adult with diffuse large B cell lymphoma. The gene calls are TRBV28 and TRBJ1-2, with D perhaps TRBD1 (5 bases). CDR3 protein: CASKDNNYGYTF. The CDR3 DNA reads TGTGCCAGCAAGGACAATAACTATGGCTACACCTTC.